A single sample gave rise to the 29 T cell receptor beta chains below, sequenced in a study of blood T cell repertoires in COVID-19 (dated by TCRdb to 2020 to 2022). The method behind the library was the immunoSEQ multiplex PCR assay. Here the immuneACCESS table is served through TCRdb, limited to in-frame sequences with V and J called. Missing clones are a known gap in these copies; in checked studies unresolved V genes cover under half, and the rest lacks a known reason. The sample table records about 360,000 clones; about 86% of these occur just once. Just over 7% of the sample is taken by the ten largest. The specimen was peripheral blood. Receptors were obtained from a woman aged 60-75 years with COVID-19, enrolled during active disease.

This clone came up many times. The V and J genes are TRBV4-1 and TRBJ2-2; weak D call: TRBD1 (5 bases). Looked up from germline, CDR1 is MGHRA and CDR2 is YSYEKL. Trimming removed 1 base at V and 7 bases at J, with 16 bases between. CDR3 length: 16 residues. The CDR3 DNA is TGCGCCAGCAGCCAAGTGAGCCCAGGGTCAAACGGGGAGCTGTTTTTT. Protein sequence: CASSQVSPGSNGELFF.

The chain links TRBV27 to TRBJ2-7; D remains ambiguous. CDR1 MNHEY and CDR2 SMNVEV come from the germline V gene (reference sequence). This CDR3 is built from 14 residues. Trimming pared 10 bases from V and 2 bases from J, leaving 18 bases between. The CDR3, as DNA: TGTGCCACCCAAACCTCCTTGGGCCCCTACGAGCAGTACTTC. Translating it yields CATQTSLGPYEQYF.

This chain uses TRBV6-6 with TRBJ1-4, with D possibly being TRBD1 (5 bases). CDR1 and CDR2 from the germline V gene are MNHNY and SVGAGI (reference sequence). CDR3 length: 14 residues. Trimming left V 6 bases short and J 8 bases short, with 16 bases between. The CDR3 region is CASSPRVGGEKLFF. CDR3 bases: TGTGCCAGCAGCCCCAGGGTGGGAGGGGAAAAACTGTTTTTT.

The rearrangement uses TRBV28 and TRBJ2-4; 8 bases fit TRBD1. Germline V lookup: CDR1 MDHEN, CDR2 SYDVKM. After removal of 5 bases from V and 0 bases from J, the junction contained 6 bases not matched to a gene. The CDR3 loop spans 16 amino acids. The CDR3 sequence: CASSLRDRLAKNIQYF. CDR3 sequence (DNA): TGTGCCAGCAGTCTCCGGGACAGGCTAGCCAAAAACATTCAGTACTTC.

This sequence joins TRBV5-6 and TRBJ2-1, with D possibly TRBD1 on 5 matching bases. CDR1 and CDR2 (germline): SGHDT, YYEEEE. Trimming stripped 0 bases from V and 4 bases from J, with 14 bases between. CDR3 length equals 16 residues. This chain's CDR3 is CASSLGLDSGYNEQFF. The CDR3 bases are TGTGCCAGCAGCTTGGGGCTCGACAGTGGGTACAATGAGCAGTTCTTC.

The J gene is TRBJ1-2, the V gene TRBV5-8; the match to TRBD1 covers 7 bases. The CDR3 totals 14 residues. With 4 bases clipped from V and 4 bases from J, the junction kept 7 bases outside the gene matches. Per the germline V gene, CDR1 is SGHTS and CDR2 is YDEGEE. CDR3 DNA: TGTGCCAGCAGCACCGACAGGGTAACCTATGGCTACACCTTC. Its translation is CASSTDRVTYGYTF.

V gene TRBV30 combines with J gene TRBJ1-2; D perhaps matches TRBD1 (6 bases). The germline V gene encodes CDR1 GTSNPN and CDR2 SVGIG (reference sequence). V lost 0 bases to trimming and J lost 4 bases, with 15 bases between them. The CDR3 is made up of 15 amino acids. CDR3 sequence (DNA): TGTGCCTGGAGTGTCCGGGACACTTCGTTCTATGGCTACACCTTC. This gives the protein CAWSVRDTSFYGYTF.

This sequence joins TRBV9 and TRBJ2-3, with 7 bases identical to TRBD2. Germline loops: CDR1 SGDLS, CDR2 YYNGEE. CDR3 length: 14 amino acids. The V gene end was trimmed by 2 bases and the J gene end by 0 bases; junction bases not matched to a gene: 0. This CDR3 is CASSVGGSTDTQYF. CDR3 coding DNA: TGTGCCAGCAGCGTGGGGGGGAGCACAGATACGCAGTATTTT.

This clone showed up just once. The rearrangement links TRBV11-3 to TRBJ1-3; D is unclear. CDR1 and CDR2 from the germline V gene are SGHNT and YENEEA. V gave up 4 bases and J gave up 4 bases, with 14 bases separating them. This CDR3 spans 15 amino acids. This CDR3 reads CASSSQVGAGNTIYF. For the CDR3, the DNA is TGTGCCAGCAGCTCCCAAGTGGGAGCGGGAAACACCATATATTTT.

The chain carries TRBV6-6 and TRBJ1-5, with D tentatively TRBD1 (6 bases). This CDR3 has 13 residues. V lost 7 bases to trimming and J lost 6 bases, with 13 bases between them. CDR1 is MNHNY, CDR2 SVGAGI, per germline (reference sequence). CDR3 protein: CASTGQGFQPQHF. In DNA form, the CDR3 reads TGTGCCAGCACGGGGCAGGGGTTTCAGCCCCAGCATTTT.

The table lists this clone with a few counts. The chain carries TRBV10-1 and TRBJ2-7, with D possibly matching TRBD1 (5 bases). Per the germline V gene, CDR1 is WNHNN and CDR2 is SYGVQD (reference sequence). The CDR3 is 12 amino acids. V lost 6 bases and J 7 bases, leaving 13 bases between the germline ends. CDR3: CASRGHVLEQYF. The CDR3 DNA reads as TGCGCCAGCAGAGGACACGTTTTAGAGCAGTACTTC.

The chain carries TRBV4-2 and TRBJ2-2, with a weak D call TRBD2 (6 bases). Germline CDR1 LGHNA, CDR2 YNFKEQ. V was cut by 4 bases and J by 6 bases, with 12 bases left in between. CDR3 size: 14 residues. The CDR3 bases are TGTGCCAGCAGCCCTTTAACTAGCCCCGGGGAGCTGTTTTTT. This encodes CASSPLTSPGELFF.

This chain uses TRBV12-3 or TRBV12-4 with TRBJ1-1; possibly TRBD1 for D (5 bases). With 3 bases removed from V and 1 base from J, the gap between germline ends came to 6 bases. This CDR3 has 13 amino acids. CDR3: CASSFRENTEAFF. DNA for the CDR3: TGTGCCAGCAGTTTCAGGGAGAACACTGAAGCTTTCTTT.

The DNA for the CDR3 is TGTGCCAGCAGCCACGCCTCGACAGGGGAGTCGGTAGAAGGCTACACCTTC. It codes for CASSHASTGESVEGYTF. This rearrangement joins TRBV6-2 or TRBV6-3 to TRBJ1-2; the match to TRBD1 covers 8 bases. The V gene end was trimmed by 6 bases and the J gene end by 8 bases; junction bases not matched to a gene: 20. CDR1 and CDR2 from the germline V gene are MNHEY and SVGEGT. The CDR3 runs to 17 residues.

As regards this clone: The sample carries other DNA sequences with the same CDR3. The V gene is TRBV29-1, the J gene TRBJ1-2; D perhaps matches TRBD1 (5 bases). The V and J ends lost 6 bases and 3 bases respectively, with 8 bases between them. The CDR3 length is 11 residues. Germline V gene sequence: CDR1 SQVTM, CDR2 ANQGSEA. CDR3 protein: CSVGGDYGYTF. As DNA, the CDR3 is TGCAGCGTGGGGGGAGACTATGGCTACACCTTC.

This clone was detected once. V is TRBV7-9 and J is TRBJ1-5, with a possible D match to TRBD1 (5 bases). The germline V gene encodes CDR1 SEHNR and CDR2 FQNEAQ (reference sequence). The CDR3 is 16 amino acids. The V and J ends lost 5 bases and 4 bases respectively, with 18 bases between them. The DNA for the CDR3 is TGTGCCAGCAGCCCGAGGGACTGGGGGGGGAATCAGCCCCAGCATTTT. This codes for CASSPRDWGGNQPQHF.

The V call is TRBV3-1 (or the pseudogene TRBV3-2), the J call TRBJ2-1; 8 nucleotides line up with TRBD2. This CDR3 is 15 amino acids long. The V gene end was trimmed by 2 bases and the J gene end by 5 bases; junction bases not matched to a gene: 5. Looked up from germline, CDR1 is LGHDT and CDR2 is YNNKEL (reference sequence). This CDR3 is CASSQQWRGDNEQFF. The CDR3 nucleotides read TGTGCCAGCAGCCAACAGTGGCGGGGGGACAATGAGCAGTTCTTC.

The chain has TRBV7-9 and TRBJ1-1; no reliable D call. CDR1 is SEHNR and CDR2 is FQNEAQ in the germline V gene (reference sequence). Trimming left V 3 bases short and J 1 base short, with 9 bases between. The CDR3 length is 14 residues. The CDR3 DNA follows: TGTGCCAGCAGCTTTAGTCAGGCGAACACTGAAGCTTTCTTT. Translated: CASSFSQANTEAFF.

The chain recombines TRBV18 with TRBJ1-1; possibly TRBD1 for D (6 bases). The CDR3 spans 14 residues. V was pared by 5 bases and J by 5 bases, with 15 bases between. The germline V gene encodes CDR1 KGHSH and CDR2 LQKENI. The CDR3 is CASSGWGHKTEAFF. For the CDR3, the DNA is TGTGCCAGCTCAGGATGGGGGCATAAGACTGAAGCTTTCTTT.

The genes are TRBV3-1 (or the pseudogene TRBV3-2) and TRBJ2-2; D unresolved. V gave up 0 bases and J gave up 1 base, with 6 bases separating them. This CDR3 is built from 15 residues. Germline lookup yields CDR1 LGHDT and CDR2 YNNKEL (reference sequence). CDR3 protein: CASSQEAGNTGELFF. The CDR3 region has the DNA TGTGCCAGCAGCCAAGAGGCAGGGAACACCGGGGAGCTGTTTTTT.

The chain links TRBV24-1 to TRBJ1-2; D remains unclear. CDR3 length equals 18 residues. CDR1 is KGHDR, CDR2 SFDVKD, per germline. Trimming pared 0 bases from V and 7 bases from J, leaving 23 bases between. The chain's CDR3 is CATSDLPAGVLAVGGYTF. The CDR3 DNA follows: TGTGCCACCAGTGATTTGCCGGCGGGCGTCCTAGCGGTCGGTGGCTACACCTTC.

In its sample, this clone was seen many times. The V gene is TRBV27, the J gene TRBJ2-1; D gene uncertain. V lost 7 bases and J 0 bases, leaving 13 bases between the germline ends. Germline lookup yields CDR1 MNHEY and CDR2 SMNVEV (reference sequence). The CDR3 totals 15 residues. The CDR3 here is CASNLLEASYNEQFF. In nucleotides, the CDR3 is TGTGCCAGCAACCTATTAGAAGCCTCCTACAATGAGCAGTTCTTC.

V and J are TRBV9 and TRBJ2-2, with D tentatively TRBD1 (6 bases). Trimming removed 4 bases at V and 2 bases at J, with 12 bases between. The length of the CDR3 is 15 residues. The germline CDR1 and CDR2 sequences are SGDLS and YYNGEE. The CDR3 nucleotides are TGTGCCAGCAGCCCCCGGACAGATAACACCGGGGAGCTGTTTTTT. Protein product: CASSPRTDNTGELFF.

The rearrangement joins TRBV7-9 to TRBJ2-1, with D perhaps TRBD1 (6 bases). Germline CDR1 is SEHNR and CDR2 is FQNEAQ (reference sequence). The CDR3 runs 17 residues. Trimming cost V 2 bases and J 6 bases, with 20 bases left between them. For the CDR3, the DNA is TGTGCCAGCAGCTTAAGATGGGGGCTCGCGTCAGTCAATGAGCAGTTCTTC. Its translation is CASSLRWGLASVNEQFF.

The chain couples TRBV4-1 to TRBJ2-1; possible D gene TRBD2, 5 bases. The CDR3 extends over 17 amino acids. Trimming took off 1 base at V and 2 bases at J, with 15 bases between the two ends. In germline, CDR1 is MGHRA, CDR2 YSYEKL. The CDR3 spells CASSQAFKDWPYNEQFF. The CDR3 DNA reads as TGCGCCAGCAGCCAAGCCTTTAAGGACTGGCCCTACAATGAGCAGTTCTTC.

V gene TRBV12-5 combines with J gene TRBJ2-1; D is perhaps TRBD2 (5 bases). The CDR3 has 17 residues. V was pared by 0 bases and J by 4 bases, with 16 bases between. CDR1 LGHNT and CDR2 FRNRAP come from the germline V gene. This CDR3 reads CASGLVPFSRVYNEQFF. Here the CDR3 DNA reads TGTGCTAGTGGTTTGGTACCTTTTTCGAGGGTATACAATGAGCAGTTCTTC. The full variable domain, completed using reference TRBV12-5 and TRBJ2-1, is DARVTQTPRHKVTEMGQEVTMRCQPILGHNTVFWYRQTMMQGLELLAYFRNRAPLDDSGMPKDRFSAEMPDATLATLKIQPSEPRDSAVYFCASGLVPFSRVYNEQFFGPGTRLTVL.

The V and J genes are TRBV5-1 and TRBJ1-6, with D possibly being TRBD1 (5 bases). Germline CDR1 and CDR2: SGHRS and YFSETQ. Trimming took 4 bases from V and 7 from J, leaving 15 bases between them. This CDR3 is 15 amino acids long. The CDR3 bases are TGCGCCAGCAGCCCTTCCCAGGGTGGAAATTCACCCCTCCACTTT. It codes for CASSPSQGGNSPLHF. The variable domain in full, with the rest retrieved from reference TRBV5-1 and TRBJ1-6, is KAGVTQTPRYLIKTRGQQVTLSCSPISGHRSVSWYQQTPGQGLQFLFEYFSETQRNKGNFPGRFSGRQFSNSRSEMNVSTLELGDSALYLCASSPSQGGNSPLHFGNGTRLTVT.

The chain links TRBV7-9 to TRBJ1-5; D unclear. V was pared by 6 bases and J by 13 bases, with 13 bases between. The CDR3 is made up of 11 amino acids. Germline V gene sequence: CDR1 SEHNR, CDR2 FQNEAQ (reference sequence). The CDR3 region has the DNA TGTGCCAGCAGGGAGTCGAGGAAGCAGCATTTT. Residues: CASRESRKQHF.

The chain recombines TRBV12-3 or TRBV12-4 with TRBJ1-2; perhaps TRBD1 as D (5 bases). This CDR3 region has 13 residues. The V end was cut by 6 bases, the J end by 8 bases, with 16 bases between. CDR3 in amino acids: CASSLGRAAGYTF. The CDR3 DNA reads TGTGCCAGCAGCCTAGGCAGGGCGGCGGGCTACACCTTC.